One and the same sample provided the 14 T cell receptor beta chains below, sequenced in a study of identical twins. TCRdb processed the 5' RACE reads anew with MiXCR; each CDR3 protein has one entry. Of some 790,000 distinct CDR3 sequences in the sample, 15% to 20% are singletons; the top ten hold 10% to 15%. The same data also went into a second study, on T cells expressing NK-cell markers.

The sequencing input was PBMCs. Source of these receptors: a woman aged 18-29 years in good health.

This clonotype came up a few times. The chain is built from TRBV7-2 and TRBJ2-3; D is possibly TRBD1 (5 bases). V lost 5 bases and J lost 6, with 15 bases in between. Germline-derived CDR1 and CDR2 are SGHTA and FQGNSA. This CDR3 region has 14 residues. Written as DNA, the CDR3 is TGTGCCAGCAGCCTGATGCAGGGTTCGGATACGCAGTATTTT. Translation: CASSLMQGSDTQYF.

This chain connects TRBV12-3 or TRBV12-4 to TRBJ2-7; D might be TRBD2 (5 bases). CDR3 length: 13 residues. Trimming shortened V by 7 bases and J by 2 bases, and 12 bases separated the two germline ends. The CDR3 nucleotides are TGTGCCAGCACCCAGGACTCGACCTACGAGCAGTACTTC. It yields the protein CASTQDSTYEQYF.

The chain couples TRBV5-5 to TRBJ2-3; 7 nucleotides line up with TRBD1. CDR1 SGHKS and CDR2 YYEKEE come from the germline V gene (reference sequence). The CDR3 has 15 residues. V was clipped by 6 bases and J by 3 bases; unmatched bases: 10. In nucleotides, the CDR3 is TGTGCCAGCACCCTCGGGACAGAGAGGACAGATACGCAGTATTTT. Amino acids: CASTLGTERTDTQYF.

V gene TRBV12-3 or TRBV12-4 combines with J gene TRBJ2-7; D is ambiguous. This CDR3 is 14 amino acids long. The V end lost 3 bases, the J end lost 0 bases, and 9 bases lay between the germline ends. The CDR3 spells CASSFSKSSYEQYF. DNA of the CDR3: TGTGCCAGCAGTTTCTCCAAAAGCTCCTACGAGCAGTACTTC.

The chain joins TRBV9 to TRBJ2-1; 15 positions agree with TRBD2. There are 16 residues in the CDR3. The ends lost 4 bases at V and 5 bases at J; junction bases unmatched: 4. The V gene's germline CDR1 is SGDLS and CDR2 YYNGEE. As DNA, the CDR3 is TGTGCCAGCAGCACTCGGACTAGCGGGGGGGACAATGAGCAGTTCTTC. It encodes CASSTRTSGGDNEQFF.

This clonotype has just a few counts. The V call is TRBV7-2, the J call TRBJ2-3, with D maybe TRBD2 (6 bases). From germline, CDR1 is SGHTA and CDR2 FQGNSA. The CDR3 has 14 amino acids. V was shortened by 6 bases and J by 0 bases, with 10 bases between the two germline ends. The CDR3 region has the DNA TGTGCCAGCAGGGCGGGGATTAGCACAGATACGCAGTATTTT. It yields the protein CASRAGISTDTQYF.

This clonotype was seen a few times. J is TRBJ2-7 and V is TRBV6-2 or TRBV6-3, with 8 bases that match TRBD1. This CDR3 contains 17 residues. Looked up from germline, CDR1 is MNHEY and CDR2 is SVGEGT. After removal of 4 bases from V and 3 bases from J, the junction contained 14 bases not matched to a gene. CDR3 residues: CASSSRGGQGHLYEQYF. CDR3 nucleotide sequence: TGTGCCAGCAGTTCTAGGGGCGGACAGGGACACCTCTACGAGCAGTACTTC.

The V gene is TRBV29-1, the J gene TRBJ2-7; D is perhaps TRBD2 (6 bases). The V end lost 7 bases, the J end lost 3 bases, and 22 bases lay between the germline ends. The V gene's germline CDR1 is SQVTM and CDR2 ANQGSEA. CDR3 length equals 15 residues. CDR3 in amino acids: CSANRPGPGGYEQYF. The CDR3 DNA reads as TGCAGCGCCAATCGTCCGGGACCCGGGGGCTACGAGCAGTACTTC.

The CDR3 nucleotides are TGTGCCAGCAGCTGGGGGGCGCTTGGCTACACCTTC. It is translated as CASSWGALGYTF. V gene TRBV7-9 combines with J gene TRBJ1-2; D is perhaps TRBD1 (6 bases). The CDR3 has 12 residues. Germline CDR1 reads SEHNR; CDR2 reads FQNEAQ (reference sequence). V lost 4 bases to trimming and J lost 7 bases, with 10 bases between them.

J is TRBJ2-2 and V is TRBV20-1; D might be TRBD1 (6 bases). Trimming shortened V by 5 bases and J by 4 bases, and 20 bases separated the two germline ends. In germline, CDR1 is DFQATT, CDR2 SNEGSKA (reference sequence). This CDR3 has 16 residues. CDR3 bases: TGCAGTGCTCAGAAGACCGGGACAAAGACCACCGGGGAGCTGTTTTTT. This translates into CSAQKTGTKTTGELFF.

The genes are TRBV27 and TRBJ1-2; D gene ambiguous. The length of the CDR3 is 14 residues. CDR1 and CDR2 (germline): MNHEY, SMNVEV (reference sequence). V dropped 3 bases and J dropped 8 bases, with 16 bases sitting between them. CDR3 bases: TGTGCCAGCAGTTTGGGTGTTTCTGGTTACGGCTACACCTTC. Protein: CASSLGVSGYGYTF.

This clonotype was seen only a few times. The V call is TRBV2, the J call TRBJ2-1, with a weak D call TRBD2 (6 bases). Looked up from germline, CDR1 is SNHLY and CDR2 is FYNNEI. Trimming pared 7 bases from V and 0 bases from J, leaving 13 bases between. The CDR3 is 15 amino acids. The CDR3 loop is CASTDRDFSYNEQFF. DNA of the CDR3: TGTGCCAGCACCGACCGGGACTTCTCCTACAATGAGCAGTTCTTC.

As DNA, the CDR3 is TGTGCCAGCAGAGATGGTATCGGGACACCCTTTTCTTTCACCGGGGAGCTGTTTTTT. It specifies CASRDGIGTPFSFTGELFF. The genes are TRBV12-3 or TRBV12-4 and TRBJ2-2; tentatively, D is TRBD1 (6 bases). The CDR3 extends over 19 amino acids. Trimming pared 6 bases from V and 4 bases from J, leaving 27 bases between.

V gene TRBV11-2 combines with J gene TRBJ1-4; 8 positions agree with TRBD1. The CDR3 runs to 18 residues. V gave up 2 bases and J gave up 4 bases; unmatched junction bases: 12. Germline lookup yields CDR1 SGHAT and CDR2 FQNNGV. CDR3 protein: CASSLTGILTGVNEKLFF. Here the CDR3 DNA reads TGTGCCAGCAGCTTAACAGGGATATTGACAGGGGTTAATGAAAAACTGTTTTTT.